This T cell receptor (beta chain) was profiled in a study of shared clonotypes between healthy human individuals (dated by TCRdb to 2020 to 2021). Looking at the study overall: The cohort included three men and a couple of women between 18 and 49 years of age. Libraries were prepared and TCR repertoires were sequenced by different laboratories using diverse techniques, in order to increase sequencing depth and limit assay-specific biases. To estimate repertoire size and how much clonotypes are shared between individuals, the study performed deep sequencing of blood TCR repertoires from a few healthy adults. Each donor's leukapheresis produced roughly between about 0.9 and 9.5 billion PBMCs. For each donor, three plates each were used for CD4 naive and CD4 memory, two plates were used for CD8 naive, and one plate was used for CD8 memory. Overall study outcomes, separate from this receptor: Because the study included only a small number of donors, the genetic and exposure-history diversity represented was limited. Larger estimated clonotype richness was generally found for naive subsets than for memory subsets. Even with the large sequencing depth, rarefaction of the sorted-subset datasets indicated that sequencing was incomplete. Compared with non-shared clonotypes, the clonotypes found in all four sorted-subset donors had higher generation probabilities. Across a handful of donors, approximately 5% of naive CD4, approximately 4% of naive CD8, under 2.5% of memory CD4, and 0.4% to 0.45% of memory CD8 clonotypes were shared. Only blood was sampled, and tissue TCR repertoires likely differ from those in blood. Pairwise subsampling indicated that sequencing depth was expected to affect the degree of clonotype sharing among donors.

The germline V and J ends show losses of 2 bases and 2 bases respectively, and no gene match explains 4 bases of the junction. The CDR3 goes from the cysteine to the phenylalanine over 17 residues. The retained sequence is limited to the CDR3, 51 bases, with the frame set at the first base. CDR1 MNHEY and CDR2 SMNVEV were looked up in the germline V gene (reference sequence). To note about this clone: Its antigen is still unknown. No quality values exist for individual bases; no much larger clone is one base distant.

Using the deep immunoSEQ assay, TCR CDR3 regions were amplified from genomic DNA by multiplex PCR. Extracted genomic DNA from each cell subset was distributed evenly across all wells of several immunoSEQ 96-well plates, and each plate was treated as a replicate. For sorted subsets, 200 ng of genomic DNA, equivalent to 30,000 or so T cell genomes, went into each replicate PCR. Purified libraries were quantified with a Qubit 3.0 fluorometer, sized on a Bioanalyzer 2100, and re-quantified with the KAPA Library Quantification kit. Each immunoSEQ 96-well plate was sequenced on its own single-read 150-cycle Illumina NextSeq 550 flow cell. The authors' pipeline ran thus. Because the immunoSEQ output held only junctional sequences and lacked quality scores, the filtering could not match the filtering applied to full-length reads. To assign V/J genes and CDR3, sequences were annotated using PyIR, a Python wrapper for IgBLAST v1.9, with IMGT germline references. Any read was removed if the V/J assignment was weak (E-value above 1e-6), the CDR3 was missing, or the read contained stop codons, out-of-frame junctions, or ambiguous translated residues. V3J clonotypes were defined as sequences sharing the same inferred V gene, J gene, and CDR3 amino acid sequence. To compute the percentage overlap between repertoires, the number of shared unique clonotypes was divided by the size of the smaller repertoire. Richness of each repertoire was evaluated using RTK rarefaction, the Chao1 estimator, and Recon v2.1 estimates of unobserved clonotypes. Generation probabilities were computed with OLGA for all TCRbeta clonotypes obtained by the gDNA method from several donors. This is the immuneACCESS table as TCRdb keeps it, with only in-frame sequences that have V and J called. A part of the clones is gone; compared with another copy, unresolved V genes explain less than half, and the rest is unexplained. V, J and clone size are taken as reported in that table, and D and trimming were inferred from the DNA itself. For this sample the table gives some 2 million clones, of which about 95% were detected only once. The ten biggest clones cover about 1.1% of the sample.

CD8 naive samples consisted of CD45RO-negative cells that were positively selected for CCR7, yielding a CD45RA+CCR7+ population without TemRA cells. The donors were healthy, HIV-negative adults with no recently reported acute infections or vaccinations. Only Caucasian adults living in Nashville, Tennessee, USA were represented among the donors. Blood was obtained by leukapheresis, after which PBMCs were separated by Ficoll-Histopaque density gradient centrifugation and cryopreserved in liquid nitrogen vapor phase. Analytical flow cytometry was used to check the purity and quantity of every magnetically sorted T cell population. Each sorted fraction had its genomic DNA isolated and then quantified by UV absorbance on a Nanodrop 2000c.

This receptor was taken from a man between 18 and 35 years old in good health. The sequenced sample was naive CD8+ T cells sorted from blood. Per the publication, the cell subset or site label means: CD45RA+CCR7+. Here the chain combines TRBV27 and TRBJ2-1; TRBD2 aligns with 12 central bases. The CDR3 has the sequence CASSLNGLAGTYNEQFF. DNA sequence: TGTGCCAGCAGTTTAAATGGACTAGCGGGAACCTACAATGAGCAGTTCTTC.